These T cell receptor beta chains were read from a single sample in a study of blood T cell repertoires in COVID-19. Sequenced by immunoSEQ multiplex PCR; TCRdb stores in-frame clones only, minus some. The repertoire holds tens of thousands of clones, with 70% to 85% as singletons. The sequenced sample was peripheral blood. The receptor source for this set is a man in his fifties or sixties with acute or convalescent COVID-19. Each CDR3 is given with its conserved first and last residue. The order of the fields is clone size, V gene, D gene, J gene, CDR3 protein, CDR3 DNA. D genes are given only for firm matches. Only some rows state a clone size, as once, few, many or a class for expanded clones.

clone_size: few; v_call: TRBV24-1; d_call: TRBD2; j_call: TRBJ2-1; cdr3_aa: CATSDMTSLEQFF; cdr3_nt: TGTGCCACCAGTGATATGACTAGCCTTGAGCAGTTCTTC
clone_size: NA; v_call: TRBV5-1; d_call: NA; j_call: TRBJ1-1; cdr3_aa: CASTTGKNTEAFF; cdr3_nt: TGCGCCAGCACAACCGGGAAGAACACTGAAGCTTTCTTT
clone_size: NA; v_call: TRBV5-8; d_call: NA; j_call: TRBJ1-1; cdr3_aa: CARRNAGLNTEAFF; cdr3_nt: TGTGCCAGAAGGAACGCTGGGCTGAACACTGAAGCTTTCTTT
clone_size: NA; v_call: TRBV5-1; d_call: TRBD1; j_call: TRBJ1-6; cdr3_aa: CASSSDRAGSSYNSPLHF; cdr3_nt: TGCGCCAGCAGCTCGGACAGGGCAGGGAGCTCCTATAATTCACCCCTCCACTTT
clone_size: few; v_call: TRBV5-1; d_call: NA; j_call: TRBJ1-4; cdr3_aa: CASSLRSNEKLFF; cdr3_nt: TGCGCCAGCAGCTTGCGCAGTAATGAAAAACTGTTTTTT
clone_size: NA; v_call: TRBV19; d_call: TRBD1; j_call: TRBJ2-7; cdr3_aa: CASRGTGGDSPYF; cdr3_nt: TGTGCCAGTAGAGGAACAGGGGGCGATTCGCCGTACTTC
clone_size: NA; v_call: TRBV7-2; d_call: NA; j_call: TRBJ2-1; cdr3_aa: CASNTFNEQFF; cdr3_nt: TGTGCCAGCAACACGTTCAATGAGCAGTTCTTC
clone_size: NA; v_call: TRBV18; d_call: NA; j_call: TRBJ1-4; cdr3_aa: CASSRTEGEKLFF; cdr3_nt: TGTGCCAGCTCACGGACAGAGGGCGAAAAACTGTTTTTT
clone_size: NA; v_call: TRBV28; d_call: NA; j_call: TRBJ1-2; cdr3_aa: CASRSDQGSFYGYTF; cdr3_nt: TGTGCCAGCAGAAGCGACCAGGGGTCCTTCTATGGCTACACCTTC
clone_size: NA; v_call: TRBV18; d_call: TRBD1; j_call: TRBJ1-2; cdr3_aa: CASSDQGEKVGYTF; cdr3_nt: TGTGCCAGCTCAGACCAGGGGGAGAAGGTTGGCTACACCTTC
clone_size: NA; v_call: TRBV24-1; d_call: NA; j_call: TRBJ1-1; cdr3_aa: CATSETDTLNTEAFF; cdr3_nt: TGTGCCACCAGTGAAACGGACACCTTGAACACTGAAGCTTTCTTT
clone_size: NA; v_call: TRBV15; d_call: NA; j_call: TRBJ1-2; cdr3_aa: CATSRVRDYGYTF; cdr3_nt: TGTGCCACCAGCAGAGTACGGGACTATGGCTACACCTTC
clone_size: NA; v_call: TRBV10-3; d_call: NA; j_call: TRBJ2-3; cdr3_aa: CAISEPSTDTQYF; cdr3_nt: TGTGCCATCAGTGAGCCTAGCACAGATACGCAGTATTTT
clone_size: NA; v_call: TRBV19; d_call: TRBD2; j_call: TRBJ2-3; cdr3_aa: CASSMRTSATDTQYF; cdr3_nt: TGTGCCAGTAGTATGAGGACTAGCGCCACAGATACGCAGTATTTT
clone_size: NA; v_call: TRBV6-5; d_call: TRBD1; j_call: TRBJ1-2; cdr3_aa: CASSPAGQGARGYTF; cdr3_nt: TGTGCCAGCAGTCCTGCGGGACAGGGGGCGAGAGGCTACACCTTC
clone_size: NA; v_call: TRBV7-9; d_call: NA; j_call: TRBJ1-4; cdr3_aa: CASSFQASNEKLFF; cdr3_nt: TGTGCCAGCAGCTTCCAGGCTTCTAATGAAAAACTGTTTTTT
clone_size: few; v_call: TRBV7-3; d_call: NA; j_call: TRBJ2-2; cdr3_aa: CASSFGGNTGELFF; cdr3_nt: TGTGCCAGCAGCTTCGGCGGGAACACCGGGGAGCTGTTTTTT
clone_size: NA; v_call: TRBV7-2; d_call: TRBD1; j_call: TRBJ1-5; cdr3_aa: CASSPQGASNQPQHF; cdr3_nt: TGTGCCAGCAGCCCCCAGGGGGCTAGCAATCAGCCCCAGCATTTT
clone_size: NA; v_call: TRBV11-2; d_call: NA; j_call: TRBJ1-4; cdr3_aa: CASSQAGLSGKLFF; cdr3_nt: TGTGCCAGCAGCCAAGCGGGGCTTTCGGGAAAACTGTTTTTT
clone_size: NA; v_call: TRBV19; d_call: NA; j_call: TRBJ1-5; cdr3_aa: CASTQRQRNQPQHF; cdr3_nt: TGTGCCAGTACTCAAAGACAGCGAAATCAGCCCCAGCATTTT
clone_size: NA; v_call: TRBV2; d_call: NA; j_call: TRBJ2-1; cdr3_aa: CASNLRGEQFF; cdr3_nt: TGTGCCAGCAACCTTAGAGGTGAGCAGTTCTTC
clone_size: NA; v_call: TRBV6-5; d_call: NA; j_call: TRBJ2-1; cdr3_aa: CASSSSDSQGQFF; cdr3_nt: TGTGCCAGCAGTTCCTCCGACAGTCAGGGGCAGTTCTTC
clone_size: NA; v_call: TRBV3-1/TRBV3-2; d_call: NA; j_call: TRBJ2-1; cdr3_aa: CASSQAAGYEQFF; cdr3_nt: TGTGCCAGCAGCCAAGCCGCGGGTTATGAGCAGTTCTTC